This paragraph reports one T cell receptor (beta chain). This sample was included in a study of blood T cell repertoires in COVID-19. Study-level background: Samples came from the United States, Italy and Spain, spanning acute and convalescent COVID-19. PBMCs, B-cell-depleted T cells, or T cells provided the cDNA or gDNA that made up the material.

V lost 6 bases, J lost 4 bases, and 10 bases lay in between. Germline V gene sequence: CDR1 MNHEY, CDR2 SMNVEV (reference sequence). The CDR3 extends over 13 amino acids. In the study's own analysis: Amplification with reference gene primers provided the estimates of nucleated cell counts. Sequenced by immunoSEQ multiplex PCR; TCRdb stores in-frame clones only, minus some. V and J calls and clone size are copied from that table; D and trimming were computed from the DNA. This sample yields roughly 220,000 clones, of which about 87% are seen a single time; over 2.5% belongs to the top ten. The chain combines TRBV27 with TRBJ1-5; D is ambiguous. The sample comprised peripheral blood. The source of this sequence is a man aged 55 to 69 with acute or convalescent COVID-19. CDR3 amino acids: CASRRDWNQPQHF. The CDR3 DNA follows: TGTGCCAGCAGGAGGGATTGGAATCAGCCCCAGCATTTT.